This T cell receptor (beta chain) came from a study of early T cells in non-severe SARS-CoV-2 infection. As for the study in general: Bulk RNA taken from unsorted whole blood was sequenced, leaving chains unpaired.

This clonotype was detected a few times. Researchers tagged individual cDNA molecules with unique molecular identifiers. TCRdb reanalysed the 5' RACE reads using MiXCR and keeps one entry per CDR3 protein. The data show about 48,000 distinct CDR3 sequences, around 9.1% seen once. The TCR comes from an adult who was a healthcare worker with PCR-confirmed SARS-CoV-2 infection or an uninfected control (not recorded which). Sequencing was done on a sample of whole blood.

The CDR3 reads CASSLVGGSGQETQYF. The DNA for the CDR3 is TGTGCCAGCAGCTTAGTGGGAGGTAGCGGACAAGAGACCCAGTACTTC. J is TRBJ2-5 and V is TRBV7-6; tentatively, D is TRBD2 (6 bases). The CDR3 length is 16 residues. Looked up from germline, CDR1 is SGHVS and CDR2 is FNYEAQ. The V end lost 1 base, the J end lost 2 bases, and 14 bases lay between the germline ends.